These 13 T cell receptor beta chains were all obtained from the same sample, sequenced in a study of blood T cell repertoires in COVID-19. Libraries were prepared by immunoSEQ multiplex PCR; TCRdb keeps only in-frame clonotypes and omits some of them. The sample carries tens of thousands of clones, about 86% recorded once. Sample: PBMCs or T cells enriched from blood (not recorded which). Receptors originate from a woman in her forties or fifties who had recovered from COVID-19.

This chain joins TRBV18 and TRBJ1-2; tentatively, D is TRBD1 (6 bases). Germline V CDR1 and CDR2: KGHSH, LQKENI. CDR3 size: 15 residues. Trimming removed 3 bases at V and 0 bases at J, with 11 bases between. The CDR3 bases are TGTGCCAGCTCACCCGCGGACAGTCCTAACTATGGCTACACCTTC. Protein product: CASSPADSPNYGYTF.

The rearrangement uses TRBV10-3 and TRBJ1-5, with TRBD1 matching over 8 bases. CDR3 length: 15 amino acids. The V gene end was trimmed by 6 bases and the J gene end by 2 bases; junction bases not matched to a gene: 6. The germline V gene encodes CDR1 ENHRY and CDR2 SYGVKD. CDR3 in DNA: TGTGCCATCAGGGATGGACAGGGAGGCAATCAGCCCCAGCATTTT. Encoded protein: CAIRDGQGGNQPQHF.

This clone was detected only once. The genes are TRBV24-1 and TRBJ1-2; D not certain. The CDR3 loop spans 12 amino acids. The ends were cut back, 5 bases at V and 4 bases at J, with 7 bases in the middle. The V gene's germline CDR1 is KGHDR and CDR2 SFDVKD. The CDR3 DNA is TGTGCCACCAGTGTGGGGAGCTATGGCTACACCTTC. Its protein product is CATSVGSYGYTF.

This chain joins TRBV9 and TRBJ1-1, with TRBD1 as a possible D gene (6 bases). V lost 0 bases and J lost 1, with 10 bases in between. The CDR3 is 15 amino acids. Germline CDR1 reads SGDLS; CDR2 reads YYNGEE. CDR3 DNA sequence: TGTGCCAGCAGCGTAGGAGACAGGAGGAACACTGAAGCTTTCTTT. Encoded protein: CASSVGDRRNTEAFF.

The chain has TRBV7-2 and TRBJ2-3; 7 nucleotides line up with TRBD2. This CDR3 comprises 16 residues. Germline CDR1 SGHTA, CDR2 FQGNSA. After removal of 2 bases from V and 7 bases from J, the junction contained 12 bases not matched to a gene. CDR3 nucleotides: TGTGCCAGCAGCTTAAATCTAGCGGTTATCACGAATACGCAGTATTTT. Translating gives CASSLNLAVITNTQYF.

This chain connects TRBV14 to TRBJ2-7; 12 bases match TRBD2. The CDR3 extends over 15 amino acids. Unmatched junction bases numbered 2, after V lost 3 bases and J lost 2 bases. From germline, CDR1 is SGHDN and CDR2 FVKESK. CDR3 residues: CASSHRTSGAYEQYF. CDR3 nucleotide sequence: TGTGCCAGCAGCCATCGGACTAGCGGGGCCTACGAGCAGTACTTC.

The chain couples TRBV12-3 or TRBV12-4 to TRBJ2-3; D unresolved. V lost 3 bases and J 4 bases, leaving 5 bases between the germline ends. This CDR3 spans 12 amino acids. The CDR3: CASSFQSDTQYF. Here the CDR3 DNA reads TGTGCCAGCAGTTTTCAGTCAGATACGCAGTATTTT.

The V gene is TRBV6-5, the J gene TRBJ1-1; 8 nucleotides agree with TRBD1. The CDR3 spans 14 residues. From germline, CDR1 is MNHEY and CDR2 SVGAGI. J gave up 1 base and V 6 bases, and 4 bases lay outside the gene matches. The CDR3 reads CASRLQGGNTEAFF. Here the CDR3 DNA reads TGTGCCAGCAGATTACAGGGGGGGAACACTGAAGCTTTCTTT.

Concerning this clone: Different DNA sequences within this sample yield the same CDR3. The rearrangement links TRBV6-6 to TRBJ1-5, with a weak D call TRBD1 (6 bases). Per germline, CDR1 MNHNY and CDR2 SVGAGI (reference sequence). The CDR3 has 13 amino acids. V was trimmed by 8 bases and J by 3 bases, leaving 11 bases between them. CDR3 sequence reads: CASVQGINQPQHF. CDR3 DNA sequence: TGTGCCAGCGTCCAGGGGATCAATCAGCCCCAGCATTTT.

V is TRBV30 and J is TRBJ1-1; 9 nucleotides line up with TRBD1. The junction had 8 bases not matched to a gene; V was cut back by 0 bases and J by 3 bases. Germline CDR1 reads GTSNPN; CDR2 reads SVGIG (reference sequence). The CDR3 has 16 amino acids. CDR3 sequence: CAWSVRHRGRDTEAFF. Written as DNA, the CDR3 is TGTGCCTGGAGTGTACGCCACAGGGGGCGAGACACTGAAGCTTTCTTT. The full variable domain, in which reference TRBV30 and TRBJ1-1 provide the parts outside the CDR3, is SQTIHQWPATLVQPVGSPLSLECTVEGTSNPNLYWYRQAAGRGLQLLFYSVGIGQISSEVPQNLSASRPQDRQFILSSKKLLLSDSGFYLCAWSVRHRGRDTEAFFGQGTRLTVV.

The rearrangement links TRBV7-2 to TRBJ1-1; weak D call: TRBD1 (5 bases). CDR1 SGHTA and CDR2 FQGNSA come from the germline V gene. V gave up 3 bases and J gave up 11 bases, with 13 bases separating them. The length of the CDR3 is 12 residues. The CDR3, as DNA: TGTGCCAGCAGCTTTTTTAACGCAGGGGCTTTCTTT. Translated, it gives CASSFFNAGAFF. The whole variable domain, filled in from reference TRBV7-2 and TRBJ1-1, reads GAGVSQSPSNKVTEKGKDVELRCDPISGHTALYWYRQSLGQGLEFLIYFQGNSAPDKSGLPSDRFSAERTGGSVSTLTIQRTQQEDSAVYLCASSFFNAGAFFGQGTRLTVV.

V gene TRBV7-9 combines with J gene TRBJ2-2; 13 nucleotides agree with TRBD2. CDR1 and CDR2 (germline): SEHNR, FQNEAQ (reference sequence). The CDR3 is 15 amino acids. J lost 6 bases, V lost 5 bases, and 3 bases had no gene match. The CDR3 bases are TGTGCCAGCAGCGGGACTAGCGGGAATCCCGGGGAGCTGTTTTTT. This codes for CASSGTSGNPGELFF.

Here the CDR3 reads CASGGAGADYNEQFF. In DNA form, the CDR3 reads TGTGCCAGCGGGGGGGCGGGAGCCGACTACAATGAGCAGTTCTTC. The chain joins TRBV28 to TRBJ2-1; D perhaps matches TRBD2 (7 bases). The CDR3 totals 15 residues. Germline assignment: CDR1 MDHEN and CDR2 SYDVKM. Trimming removed 8 bases from V and 3 bases from J, with 17 bases in between.